This T cell receptor beta chain was captured in a study of blood T cell repertoires in COVID-19. At the level of the study: Sites in the United States, Italy and Spain provided acute and convalescent COVID-19 samples. Nucleic acid was either cDNA or gDNA, and it came from T cells, B-cell-depleted T cells, or PBMCs.

Authors' analysis steps: Reference gene primers were amplified, and this amplification served to estimate nucleated cell counts. This table comes from immunoSEQ multiplex PCR, and its TCRdb copy is limited to in-frame clones, with some not included. For V, J and clone size, that table is used; D and trimming come from the DNA. This table holds 25,000 to 35,000 clones, about 80% found once. The germline CDR1 and CDR2 sequences are LGHNA and YNFKEQ. The germline V and J ends were trimmed by 0 bases and 6 bases, with 17 bases remaining between them. The CDR3 is 16 residues long. Sequenced sample: peripheral blood. The clonotype comes from a man older than 75 with active or convalescent COVID-19. The chain is built from TRBV4-2 and TRBJ1-1, with D unclear. CDR3 nucleotide sequence: TGTGCCAGCAGCCAAGATAGTTCGCCCGGGTGGCCTGAAGCTTTCTTT. Translation: CASSQDSSPGWPEAFF.